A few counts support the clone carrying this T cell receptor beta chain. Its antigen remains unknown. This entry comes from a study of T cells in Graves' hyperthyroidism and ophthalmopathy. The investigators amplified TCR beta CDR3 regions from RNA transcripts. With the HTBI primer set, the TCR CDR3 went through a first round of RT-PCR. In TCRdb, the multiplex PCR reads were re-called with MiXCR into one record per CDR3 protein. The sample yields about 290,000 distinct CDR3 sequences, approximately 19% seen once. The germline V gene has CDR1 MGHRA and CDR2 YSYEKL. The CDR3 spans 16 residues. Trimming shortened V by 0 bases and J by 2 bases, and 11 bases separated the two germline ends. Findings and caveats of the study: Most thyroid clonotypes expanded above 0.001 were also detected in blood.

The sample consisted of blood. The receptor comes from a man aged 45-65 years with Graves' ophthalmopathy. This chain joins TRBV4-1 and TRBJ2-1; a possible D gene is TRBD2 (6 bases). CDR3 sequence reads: CASSQDTSRAYNEQFF. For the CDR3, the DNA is TGCGCCAGCAGCCAAGACACTAGCCGAGCCTACAATGAGCAGTTCTTC.